This entry lists 14 T cell receptor beta chains sequenced from one sample in a study of type 1 regulatory T cells. These TCRs are of unknown antigen specificity. From the reads, TCRdb called clonotypes with MiXCR, one entry per CDR3 protein. Of roughly 68,000 distinct CDR3 sequences listed, around 60% were seen once; the top ten hold 7.6%. Sequences were obtained from cultured T cells, either the whole culture or a sorted T cell fraction (not recorded which). Subset described: Tr1-enriched cell product generated in vitro against host alloantigens. The source of these receptors is a human donor in good health.

The chain employs TRBV18 and TRBJ2-1; no firm D call. Trimming stripped 4 bases from V and 0 bases from J, with 13 bases between. Germline CDR1 is KGHSH and CDR2 is LQKENI. The length of the CDR3 is 16 residues. This CDR3 is CASSREAPSSYNEQFF. The CDR3 DNA reads TGTGCCAGCTCACGAGAGGCACCCAGCTCCTACAATGAGCAGTTCTTC. The full variable domain, with the rest looked up from reference TRBV18 and TRBJ2-1, is NAGVMQNPRHLVRRRGQEARLRCSPMKGHSHVYWYRQLPEEGLKFMVYLQKENIIDESGMPKERFSAEFPKEGPSILRIQQVVRGDSAAYFCASSREAPSSYNEQFFGPGTRLTVL.

A word on this clonotype: One junction end does not reproduce the germline sequence, and a read error may be involved. This chain joins TRBV12-3 or TRBV12-4 and TRBJ2-6; tentative D call: TRBD2 (5 bases). The length of the CDR3 is 15 residues. The DNA of the CDR3 is TGTGCCAGCAGTTTTGTGGTCTCCGGGGTCAACGTCCTGACTTTC. Encoded protein: CASSFVVSGVNVLTF.

This clonotype was detected only a few times. The chain couples TRBV5-1 to TRBJ2-7; D tentatively fits TRBD1 or TRBD2 (5 bases each). The ends were cut back, 3 bases at V and 3 bases at J, with 19 bases in the middle. The CDR3 sequence is 16 residues long. Germline assignment: CDR1 SGHRS and CDR2 YFSETQ. CDR3 protein: CASSYSTGPTLYEQYF. The CDR3 DNA reads TGCGCCAGCAGCTATAGTACGGGGCCCACCCTCTACGAGCAGTACTTC. Complete variable domain (other parts from reference TRBV5-1 and TRBJ2-7): KAGVTQTPRYLIKTRGQQVTLSCSPISGHRSVSWYQQTPGQGLQFLFEYFSETQRNKGNFPGRFSGRQFSNSRSEMNVSTLELGDSALYLCASSYSTGPTLYEQYFGPGTRLTVT.

J is TRBJ1-5 and V is TRBV27; no clear D. V was clipped by 8 bases and J by 6 bases, with 5 bases between them. Germline lookup yields CDR1 MNHEY and CDR2 SMNVEV (reference sequence). The CDR3 runs to 10 residues. The CDR3 protein is CASCGQPQHF. The CDR3, as DNA: TGTGCCAGCTGCGGTCAGCCCCAGCATTTT.

The chain couples TRBV6-2 or TRBV6-3 to TRBJ2-2; D gene ambiguous. The CDR3 loop spans 17 amino acids. V was trimmed by 2 bases and J by 0 bases, leaving 13 bases between them. Germline V CDR1 and CDR2: MNHEY, SVGEGT. CDR3 nucleotides: TGTGCCAGCAGTTACGCCGGTTGGAACACGAACACCGGGGAGCTGTTTTTT. Its protein product is CASSYAGWNTNTGELFF.

The V gene is TRBV9, the J gene TRBJ1-6; D is uncertain. Looked up from germline, CDR1 is SGDLS and CDR2 is YYNGEE. The CDR3 is 17 residues long. V shed 2 bases and J shed 7 bases, with 19 bases lying between them. The CDR3 reads CASSVAPVGMRNSPLHF. For the CDR3, the DNA is TGTGCCAGCAGCGTTGCCCCGGTCGGAATGAGGAATTCACCCCTCCACTTT.

This clonotype was picked up a small number of times. The rearrangement links TRBV20-1 to TRBJ2-7, with TRBD2 matching 10 bases. The CDR3 spans 15 residues. Per germline, CDR1 DFQATT and CDR2 SNEGSKA (reference sequence). The junction had 9 bases not matched to a gene; V was cut back by 0 bases and J by 7 bases. CDR3 DNA: TGCAGTGCTAGAGATTCAGCGGGAGGGGGGGAGGAGCAGTACTTC. Its protein product is CSARDSAGGGEEQYF.

The sample holds one count of this clonotype. The chain links TRBV20-1 to TRBJ2-1; 8 bases map to TRBD2. This CDR3 has 11 amino acids. Germline lookup yields CDR1 DFQATT and CDR2 SNEGSKA (reference sequence). J lost 15 bases, V lost 5 bases, and 9 bases had no gene match. CDR3 coding DNA: TGCAGTGCTGGAGCCGGGACTAGGCGGTTCTTC. It is translated as CSAGAGTRRFF.

The chain couples TRBV5-1 to TRBJ1-2, with a tentative D call TRBD1 (5 bases). The CDR3 is 16 amino acids. The germline V gene has CDR1 SGHRS and CDR2 YFSETQ. Trimming stripped 7 bases from V and 1 base from J, with 20 bases between. CDR3 in DNA: TGCGCCAGCCGACCTAGTCCGGGACGACGTAACTATGGCTACACCTTC. Translation: CASRPSPGRRNYGYTF.

The genes are TRBV14 and TRBJ2-4, with 10 bases lining up with TRBD2. The germline CDR1 and CDR2 sequences are SGHDN and FVKESK. V trimming: 0 bases; J trimming: 1 base; junction bases outside the gene matches: 9. The CDR3 runs to 19 residues. Here the CDR3 reads CASSQDSLAGLGAKNIQYF. The CDR3 DNA reads as TGTGCCAGCAGCCAAGATTCACTAGCGGGACTAGGGGCCAAAAACATTCAGTACTTC.

This clonotype counts as medium-sized. The chain uses TRBV7-9 and TRBJ1-1; D is perhaps TRBD1 (5 bases). The CDR3 contains 14 residues. Germline-derived CDR1 and CDR2 are SEHNR and FQNEAQ (reference sequence). The ends were cut back, 5 bases at V and 6 bases at J, with 16 bases in the middle. CDR3 in DNA: TGTGCCAGCAGCACACCCCCAGGGATCGCTGAAGCTTTCTTT. Protein: CASSTPPGIAEAFF.

V usage is TRBV28 and J usage is TRBJ1-2; D is perhaps TRBD1 (5 bases). CDR1 and CDR2 (germline): MDHEN, SYDVKM. This CDR3 contains 14 residues. V lost 6 bases to trimming and J lost 5 bases, with 16 bases between them. The CDR3: CASSPPGGRYGYTF. CDR3 DNA sequence: TGTGCCAGCAGCCCCCCGGGGGGGAGGTATGGCTACACCTTC.

This sequence joins TRBV28 and TRBJ2-5; no clear D gene. Germline V gene sequence: CDR1 MDHEN, CDR2 SYDVKM. V was pared by 6 bases and J by 0 bases, with 17 bases between. The CDR3 contains 16 residues. CDR3 nucleotides: TGTGCCAGCAGCCCCCTCCGGGCAGGCTACCAAGAGACCCAGTACTTC. Its translation: CASSPLRAGYQETQYF.

The chain links TRBV20-1 to TRBJ2-3; D is undetermined. CDR1 is DFQATT, CDR2 SNEGSKA, per germline (reference sequence). This CDR3 has 13 amino acids. The V and J ends lost 8 bases and 4 bases respectively, with 16 bases between them. CDR3 in amino acids: CSFRTSSPDTQYF. The CDR3 DNA follows: TGCAGTTTCCGCACCTCCAGCCCAGATACGCAGTATTTT.